Below are 2 T cell receptor beta chains sequenced from a single sample in a study of Tregs in tolerant kidney transplant recipients. Profiling relied on immunoSEQ multiplex PCR, and the TCRdb table lists in-frame clones only, not all of them. The sample has about 100,000 clones, more than 85% seen once. The specimen comprised CD4+ T cells from blood, sampled before the transplant. The source is a human donor who received a combined kidney and bone marrow transplant.

The J gene is TRBJ1-2, the V gene TRBV7-2; D may be TRBD1 (6 bases). Germline CDR1 SGHTA, CDR2 FQGNSA. The V end was cut by 2 bases, the J end by 1 base, with 11 bases between. The CDR3 has 15 residues. The CDR3 here is CASSLHGTLNYGYTF. The DNA of the CDR3 is TGTGCCAGCAGCTTACACGGGACACTTAACTATGGCTACACCTTC.

The V call is TRBV19, the J call TRBJ1-4, with 7 bases aligning to TRBD1. This CDR3 has 15 amino acids. With 4 bases clipped from V and 7 bases from J, the junction kept 9 bases outside the gene matches. CDR1 is LNHDA and CDR2 is SQIVND in the germline V gene (reference sequence). Here the CDR3 DNA reads TGTGCCAGTAGTAAATCGATGACAGGGCGTGAAAAACTGTTTTTT. It translates to CASSKSMTGREKLFF.